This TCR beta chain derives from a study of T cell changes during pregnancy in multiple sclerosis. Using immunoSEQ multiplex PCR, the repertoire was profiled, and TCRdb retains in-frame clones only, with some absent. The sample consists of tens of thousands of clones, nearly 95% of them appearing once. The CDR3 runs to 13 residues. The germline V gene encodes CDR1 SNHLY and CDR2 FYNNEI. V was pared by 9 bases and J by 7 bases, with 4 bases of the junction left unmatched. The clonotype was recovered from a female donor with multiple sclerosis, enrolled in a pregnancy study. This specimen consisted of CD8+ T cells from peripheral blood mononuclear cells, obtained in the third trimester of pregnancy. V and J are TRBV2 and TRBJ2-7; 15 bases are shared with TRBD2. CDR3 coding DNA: TGTGCCAGACCGGGACTAGCGGGAGGTGAGCAGTACTTC. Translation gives CARPGLAGGEQYF.